This TCR beta chain emerged from a study of monozygotic twins with inflammatory bowel disease. Overall study results and limits: Especially where disease activity was present, IBD patients had fewer clonotypes in common with others than healthy twins did. Telling different T cell subtypes apart from each other was not possible.

TCRdb derives one entry per CDR3 protein from the 5' RACE reads, leaving out DNA. The listing contains 310,000 or so distinct CDR3 sequences. Sampling involved one blood draw (roughly 2.4 ml) for every donor. As for this clonotype: Its antigen is not known.

CDR1 and CDR2 from the germline V gene are SGHRS and YFSETQ. The CDR3 is 14 amino acids. The sequence derives from a human donor with ulcerative colitis or Crohn's disease, or a healthy co-twin of an affected twin (not recorded which). The V and J genes are TRBV5-1 and TRBJ2-2. Sequenced: blood. The CDR3 sequence: CASSSQAAAGELFF.